The 31 T cell receptor beta chains below were found in one sample sequenced in a study of regulatory T cells in long-lasting Graves disease (TCRdb year 2021). The sample's time point, from its label and the paper: persistent/refractory GD, antithyroid drugs over 5 years with positive TRAb. For both TCR sequencing and RNA sequencing, RNA was extracted from PBMCs in TRIzol. The library was obtained by multiplex PCR. The sequencing machine was an Illumina HiSeq 4000. iRepertoire HTBI primers and Arm-PCR amplification of CDR3 regions were used to construct TCR beta libraries. TCRdb reran the public reads through fastp at Q25 and MiXCR, keeping productive beta chains. When rows share a CDR3 protein, they turn into one entry using the most common DNA and genes. Across this sample there are more than 300,000 distinct CDR3 sequences, with around 19% seen only once. Less than 35% of the sample comes from the top ten.

The source was peripheral blood mononuclear cells (PBMCs), collected when the disease was refractory, from a patient treated with antithyroid drugs. The receptors were sampled from a female donor with Graves disease.

Many counts were recorded for this clonotype. The genes are TRBV13 and TRBJ2-7, with 13 bases fitting TRBD2. The CDR3 has 16 amino acids. Germline V gene sequence: CDR1 PRHDT, CDR2 FYEKMQ (reference sequence). V lost 1 base, J lost 6 bases, and 6 bases stayed unmatched. CDR3 loop: CASSLAGLAGDSEQYF. The DNA of the CDR3 is TGTGCCAGCAGCTTAGCCGGACTAGCGGGAGACAGCGAGCAGTACTTC.

At least ten counts were recorded for this clonotype. This chain connects TRBV28 to TRBJ2-2, with TRBD2 identical over 7 bases. Germline-derived CDR1 and CDR2 are MDHEN and SYDVKM. The CDR3 consists of 15 residues. J was trimmed by 5 bases and V by 5 bases; bases with no gene match: 8. CDR3: CASSPPLGGTGELFF. In DNA form, the CDR3 reads TGTGCCAGCAGTCCCCCGTTGGGGGGGACCGGGGAGCTGTTTTTT.

The chain has TRBV6-1 and TRBJ1-2, with a possible D match to TRBD1 (5 bases). The CDR3 is 12 amino acids. V lost 6 bases, J lost 8 bases, and 13 bases lay in between. The germline V gene encodes CDR1 MNHNS and CDR2 SASEGT. CDR3 protein: CASSRDSRGYTF. Written as DNA, the CDR3 is TGTGCCAGCAGCCGAGACAGTAGGGGCTACACCTTC.

This clonotype occurred many times. V usage is TRBV19 and J usage is TRBJ1-1; D not resolved. V shed 8 bases and J shed 1 base, with 14 bases lying between them. Germline V gives CDR1 LNHDA, CDR2 SQIVND (reference sequence). CDR3 length: 14 residues. The CDR3 is CASSVRVKNTEAFF. DNA of the CDR3: TGTGCCAGTTCCGTCCGGGTTAAGAACACTGAAGCTTTCTTT. Supplemented by reference TRBV19 and TRBJ1-1, the full variable domain reads DGGITQSPKYLFRKEGQNVTLSCEQNLNHDAMYWYRQDPGQGLRLIYYSQIVNDFQKGDIAEGYSVSREKKESFPLTVTSAQKNPTAFYLCASSVRVKNTEAFFGQGTRLTVV.

J is TRBJ1-1 and V is TRBV19; possible D gene TRBD1, 5 bases. CDR1 is LNHDA and CDR2 is SQIVND in the germline V gene (reference sequence). The CDR3 runs to 15 residues. Trimming left V 2 bases short and J 5 bases short, with 15 bases between. The CDR3 here is CASSIQAGSRTEAFF. CDR3 bases: TGTGCCAGTAGTATACAGGCAGGGAGTAGAACTGAAGCTTTCTTT. Full variable domain (outside the CDR3, taken from reference TRBV19 and TRBJ1-1): DGGITQSPKYLFRKEGQNVTLSCEQNLNHDAMYWYRQDPGQGLRLIYYSQIVNDFQKGDIAEGYSVSREKKESFPLTVTSAQKNPTAFYLCASSIQAGSRTEAFFGQGTRLTVV.

The chain is built from TRBV14 and TRBJ2-7; 7 bases align to TRBD1. The ends lost 2 bases at V and 7 bases at J; junction bases unmatched: 11. This CDR3 contains 15 residues. Per the germline V gene, CDR1 is SGHDN and CDR2 is FVKESK. The CDR3 sequence is CASSQPGQVVGEQYF. For the CDR3, the DNA is TGTGCCAGCAGCCAACCCGGACAGGTAGTGGGAGAGCAGTACTTC. Based on the CDR3 plus reference TRBV14 and TRBJ2-7, the full variable domain is EAGVTQFPSHSVIEKGQTVTLRCDPISGHDNLYWYRRVMGKEIKFLLHFVKESKQDESGMPNNRFLAERTGGTYSTLKVQPAELEDSGVYFCASSQPGQVVGEQYFGPGTRLTVT.

This clonotype occurred a few times. The J gene is TRBJ2-7, the V gene TRBV7-2; 8 bases fit TRBD2. Germline V gene data show CDR1 as SGHTA and CDR2 as FQGNSA. V lost 1 base to trimming and J lost 3 bases; unmatched junction nucleotides: 5. CDR3 length: 15 amino acids. In DNA form, the CDR3 reads TGTGCCAGCAGCTTAGTTCTTAGCGGGAACTACGAGCAGTACTTC. It codes for CASSLVLSGNYEQYF.

This clonotype has a count of ten or more. The chain couples TRBV6-5 to TRBJ2-7; D is undetermined. The CDR3 is 13 residues long. V gave up 4 bases and J gave up 3 bases, with 10 bases separating them. CDR1 and CDR2 (germline): MNHEY, SVGAGI. CDR3 in amino acids: CASSSLGNYEQYF. CDR3 sequence (DNA): TGTGCCAGCAGTTCTTTGGGGAACTACGAGCAGTACTTC.

This clonotype has just a few counts. The chain links TRBV7-9 to TRBJ1-1, with D uncertain. This CDR3 region has 12 residues. V shed 1 base and J shed 7 bases, with 7 bases lying between them. Per germline, CDR1 SEHNR and CDR2 FQNEAQ (reference sequence). CDR3 nucleotide sequence: TGTGCCAGCAGCTTAGGACAAGGTGAAGCTTTCTTT. Translation gives CASSLGQGEAFF.

This clonotype was recorded at least ten times. The rearrangement joins TRBV6-5 to TRBJ1-6; TRBD1 is a possible D gene (5 bases). This CDR3 spans 14 amino acids. Germline V lookup: CDR1 MNHEY, CDR2 SVGAGI. V was trimmed by 0 bases and J by 9 bases, leaving 9 bases between them. The CDR3 spells CASSYSVGRSPLHF. As DNA, the CDR3 is TGTGCCAGCAGTTACTCGGTGGGGCGTTCACCCCTCCACTTT.

This clonotype was picked up many times. This rearrangement joins TRBV12-5 to TRBJ1-1; possible D gene TRBD1, 5 bases. From germline, CDR1 is LGHNT and CDR2 FRNRAP. V was trimmed by 7 bases and J by 8 bases, leaving 32 bases between them. CDR3 length: 18 residues. The CDR3 sequence is CASAFPPTVTGFIIEAFF. As DNA, the CDR3 is TGTGCTAGTGCCTTTCCCCCGACAGTCACCGGGTTCATTATAGAAGCTTTCTTT.

The chain recombines TRBV6-1 with TRBJ2-4; D gene uncertain. CDR1 and CDR2 (germline): MNHNS, SASEGT. CDR3 length: 12 amino acids. V was clipped by 7 bases and J by 0 bases, with 4 bases between them. The CDR3 nucleotides are TGTGCCAGCAAACTAGCCAAAAACATTCAGTACTTC. It encodes CASKLAKNIQYF.

The chain employs TRBV19 and TRBJ2-7; D unclear. Germline V CDR1 and CDR2: LNHDA, SQIVND (reference sequence). The CDR3 loop spans 13 amino acids. In nucleotides, the CDR3 is TGTGGGGTCCTGGTCAATAGCCCCTACGAGCAGTACTTC. Amino acid sequence: CGVLVNSPYEQYF.

The V and J genes are TRBV30 and TRBJ2-1; the D gene could be TRBD1 or TRBD2 (8 bases each). Trimming took off 3 bases at V and 5 bases at J, with 17 bases between the two ends. The CDR3 is 15 amino acids. CDR1 is GTSNPN and CDR2 is SVGIG in the germline V gene (reference sequence). This chain's CDR3 is CAWSRGLAGDNEQFF. CDR3 DNA: TGTGCCTGGAGCAGGGGGCTAGCGGGCGACAATGAGCAGTTCTTC.

This clonotype was recorded at least ten times. The chain uses TRBV11-3 and TRBJ1-2, with a possible D match to TRBD1 (5 bases). There are 17 residues in the CDR3. V lost 1 base and J 0 bases, leaving 15 bases between the germline ends. The germline V gene has CDR1 SGHNT and CDR2 YENEEA. In DNA, the CDR3 is TGTGCCAGCAGCTTAGGCCTGGGGCGGTCAGCTAACTATGGCTACACCTTC. This sequence encodes CASSLGLGRSANYGYTF.

This chain connects TRBV3-1 to TRBJ1-1; 10 bases line up with TRBD1. There are 15 residues in the CDR3. V trimming: 8 bases; J trimming: 5 bases; junction bases outside the gene matches: 11. Germline V gene lookup returns CDR1 LGHDT and CDR2 YNNKEL (reference sequence). The CDR3 here is CASSGETGGLTEAFF. DNA for the CDR3: TGTGCCAGCTCGGGGGAGACAGGGGGCCTGACTGAAGCTTTCTTT.

This clonotype showed up just a few times. The CDR3 DNA follows: TGTGCCAGCTCCGGAGGAGTGAATACGCAGTATTTT. Its protein product is CASSGGVNTQYF. This rearrangement joins TRBV18 to TRBJ2-3, with a tentative D call TRBD2 (5 bases). This CDR3 spans 12 amino acids. The germline CDR1 and CDR2 sequences are KGHSH and LQKENI. Trimming pared 6 bases from V and 7 bases from J, leaving 11 bases between.

A remark on this clonotype: Possible read error: a much larger clone is one base away. The final CDR3 position lacks the conserved phenylalanine or tryptophan, pointing to a likely read error. The CDR3 is CASSLNRGRTQPQHS. In DNA form, the CDR3 reads TGTGCCAGCAGCCTGAACAGGGGGCGGACTCAGCCCCAGCATTCT. This chain links TRBV12-3 or TRBV12-4 with TRBJ1-5; 9 bases align to TRBD1. The J segment lost 6 bases and the V segment lost 6 bases, leaving 9 bases of the junction unmatched. This CDR3 has 15 residues.

V is TRBV10-3 and J is TRBJ2-3, with D unresolved. The CDR3 sequence is 11 residues long. The V end was cut by 3 bases, the J end by 9 bases, with 7 bases between. Germline V lookup: CDR1 ENHRY, CDR2 SYGVKD. CDR3 amino acids: CAISELETQYF. Here the CDR3 DNA reads TGTGCCATCAGTGAATTAGAAACGCAGTATTTT.

As regards this clonotype: At one end the junction does not follow the germline gene, possibly because of a read error. The V gene is TRBV5-1, the J gene TRBJ2-2; 11 nucleotides align to TRBD2. Per germline, CDR1 SGHRS and CDR2 YFSETQ. This CDR3 region has 18 residues. In DNA, the CDR3 is TGTGCCAGCAGCGTAGTGGCTAGCGGGGGGCCGAACACCGGGGAGCTGTTTTTT. Residues: CASSVVASGGPNTGELFF.

V usage is TRBV20-1 and J usage is TRBJ2-7; D uncertain. The V end lost 4 bases, the J end lost 3 bases, and 4 bases lay between the germline ends. The CDR3 runs 10 residues. The germline gives CDR1 DFQATT, CDR2 SNEGSKA (reference sequence). The CDR3 sequence: CSAMYYEQYF. DNA of the CDR3: TGCAGTGCTATGTACTACGAGCAGTACTTC.

This clonotype was observed at least ten times. The CDR3 protein is CSASRGTGQETQYF. As DNA, the CDR3 is TGCAGTGCTAGTCGAGGGACAGGGCAAGAGACCCAGTACTTC. The chain recombines TRBV20-1 with TRBJ2-5, with TRBD1 matching over 9 bases. V was pared by 3 bases and J by 2 bases, with 4 bases of the junction left unmatched. Germline-derived CDR1 and CDR2 are DFQATT and SNEGSKA (reference sequence). CDR3 size: 14 residues.

This clonotype has a count of ten or more. This chain connects TRBV4-1 to TRBJ1-1; D unresolved. Germline V gives CDR1 MGHRA, CDR2 YSYEKL. V dropped 6 bases and J dropped 2 bases, with 13 bases sitting between them. The CDR3 spans 14 residues. The CDR3 DNA reads TGCGCCAGCAGTGGTAGCCGGGTTAACACTGAAGCTTTCTTT. Translated: CASSGSRVNTEAFF.

In DNA, the CDR3 is TGTGCCAGCAGCTTAGTAGGGGTTCGGACCGGGGAGCTGTTTTTT. Translating gives CASSLVGVRTGELFF. This chain joins TRBV11-2 and TRBJ2-2; maybe TRBD1 (5 bases). Trimming left V 1 base short and J 5 bases short, with 11 bases between. CDR3 size: 15 residues. Germline V CDR1 and CDR2: SGHAT, FQNNGV.

This clonotype came up a few times. The V call is TRBV5-1, the J call TRBJ1-2; D is possibly TRBD1 (5 bases). V was cut by 3 bases and J by 2 bases, with 17 bases left in between. The CDR3 contains 16 residues. In germline, CDR1 is SGHRS, CDR2 YFSETQ. In nucleotides, the CDR3 is TGCGCCAGCAGCTCTGGCCAGACAGCGACAAACTATGGCTACACCTTC. This encodes CASSSGQTATNYGYTF.

This clonotype was observed many times. CDR3 residues: CASRGQRNTGELFF. For the CDR3, the DNA is TGTGCCAGCCGGGGACAGAGGAACACCGGGGAGCTGTTTTTT. The V gene is TRBV2, the J gene TRBJ2-2; 7 bases match TRBD1. The CDR3 sequence is 14 residues long. With 8 bases clipped from V and 1 base from J, the junction kept 4 bases outside the gene matches. The germline gives CDR1 SNHLY, CDR2 FYNNEI.

This clonotype was found many times. The chain combines TRBV10-2 with TRBJ1-6, with 7 positions matching TRBD1. V was clipped by 7 bases and J by 9 bases; unmatched bases: 6. In germline, CDR1 is WSHSY, CDR2 SAAADI. CDR3 size: 13 residues. CDR3 DNA: TGCGCCAGCACGACAGGGATGAGTTCACCCCTCCACTTT. This sequence encodes CASTTGMSSPLHF.

This clonotype was recorded many times. The chain combines TRBV27 with TRBJ1-2; TRBD1 matches at 9 bases. The CDR3 length is 15 residues. Germline V gene sequence: CDR1 MNHEY, CDR2 SMNVEV (reference sequence). The J segment lost 0 bases and the V segment lost 5 bases, leaving 4 bases of the junction unmatched. CDR3 loop: CASSPGQGTNYGYTF. The CDR3, as DNA: TGTGCCAGCAGTCCCGGACAGGGGACTAACTATGGCTACACCTTC.

This clonotype was detected ten times or more. This rearrangement joins TRBV2 to TRBJ2-2, with D hard to call. V gave up 6 bases and J gave up 7 bases, with 6 bases separating them. CDR3 length equals 11 residues. Germline V gene sequence: CDR1 SNHLY, CDR2 FYNNEI. CDR3 in amino acids: CASSRVGELFF. CDR3 nucleotide sequence: TGTGCCAGCAGCCGCGTCGGGGAGCTGTTTTTT.

This chain links TRBV19 with TRBJ1-2; no reliable D call. V was shortened by 8 bases and J by 1 base, with 23 bases between the two germline ends. Germline CDR1 and CDR2: LNHDA and SQIVND (reference sequence). The CDR3 has 17 residues. CDR3 loop: CASGGPGPKSFNYGYTF. The CDR3 coding sequence is TGTGCCAGTGGAGGTCCGGGCCCTAAATCATTTAACTATGGCTACACCTTC.

The table lists this clonotype with many counts. The rearrangement joins TRBV6-5 to TRBJ1-1; D is uncertain. CDR3 length: 13 amino acids. Germline loops: CDR1 MNHEY, CDR2 SVGAGI. With 4 bases removed from V and 1 base from J, the gap between germline ends came to 7 bases. The CDR3 DNA reads as TGTGCCAGCAGTTTCGGGCAGAACACTGAAGCTTTCTTT. This gives the protein CASSFGQNTEAFF.